This T cell receptor (beta chain) was sequenced during a study of T cells in Graves' hyperthyroidism and ophthalmopathy. TCR beta CDR3 sequences were amplified from RNA transcripts. RT-PCR in the first round (using the HTBI primer set) targeted the TCR CDR3. TCRdb analysed the multiplex PCR reads with MiXCR anew, one entry per CDR3 protein. The table has some 200,000 distinct CDR3 sequences, about a sixth seen once. This CDR3 is 17 amino acids long. With V trimmed by 2 bases and J by 1 base, 9 bases remained unmatched. This clonotype was seen ten or more times. The specimen sequenced was blood. This receptor was taken from a man in his fifties with Graves' hyperthyroidism. J is TRBJ2-5 and V is TRBV12-3 or TRBV12-4, with 8 bases aligning to TRBD2. The CDR3 DNA reads TGTGCCAGCAGTTTACGGCCGGGGGGGCACCCCCAAGAGACCCAGTACTTC. Translation: CASSLRPGGHPQETQYF.